A single T cell receptor (beta chain) is shown here with its context. Its cognate antigen is unknown. This specimen belongs to a study of breast tumors, draining lymph nodes, adjacent tissues. TCRdb processed the multiplex PCR reads anew with MiXCR; each CDR3 protein has one entry. The table lists roughly 130,000 distinct CDR3 sequences, about 33% of them singletons. Samples came from axillary lymph nodes draining the breast cancer. Regarding the study as a whole: The data were judged consistent with most tumor T cells coming from lymph node and expanding in tumor. Tumor repertoires ranked between lymph nodes and nontumor tissue in diversity, with V and J gene preferences.

Between the trimmed V and J ends, which lost 1 base and 2 bases, there was a span of 8 bases. This CDR3 is built from 14 residues. From germline, CDR1 is LNHNV and CDR2 YYDKDF (reference sequence). The clonotype was recovered from a female donor with breast cancer. Some clones in this sample may be carry-over from other donors' samples. J is TRBJ1-1 and V is TRBV15; D call uncertain. Sequencing input: axillary lymph node tissue. CDR3 region: CATSRAATNTEAFF. The CDR3 region has the DNA TGTGCCACCAGCAGAGCGGCTACTAACACTGAAGCTTTCTTT.